These T cell receptor beta chains were read from a single sample in a study of T cells after yellow fever vaccination. TCRdb redid the calling of the 5' RACE reads with MiXCR, one entry per CDR3 protein. The table includes about 630,000 distinct CDR3 sequences, 10% to 15% detected once. The sequences come from PBMCs, collected on the day of the yellow fever booster vaccination. These receptors all come from a man aged 25 to 40 who received the YFV17D yellow fever vaccine. The CDR3 runs from the conserved cysteine through the conserved F or W. Fields, in order: J gene, CDR3 length, clone size, D gene, V gene, CDR3 DNA, CDR3 protein. The D gene is left open where the match is weak. Size is omitted from some rows. Given values are once, few, many or a class for expanded clones.

TRBJ1-2	15	few	NA	TRBV12-3/TRBV12-4	TGTGCCAGCACCCCCCTGGGGGGCGGTGGGGATGGCTACACCTTC	CASTPLGGGGDGYTF
TRBJ2-7	15	NA	NA	TRBV15	TGTGCCACCAGCAGAGAAGGGGCAGGGGCCTACGAGCAGTACTTC	CATSREGAGAYEQYF
TRBJ2-3	14	NA	NA	TRBV20-1	TGCAGTGCTAGACCGATCACCAGCACAGATACGCAGTATTTT	CSARPITSTDTQYF
TRBJ2-5	15	few	TRBD1	TRBV9	TGTGCCAGCAGCGTAGACAGGGGGCCCGCAGAGACCCAGTACTTC	CASSVDRGPAETQYF
TRBJ1-5	13	few	NA	TRBV6-6	TGTGCCAGCACGGGATTTAGCAATCAGCCCCAGCATTTT	CASTGFSNQPQHF
TRBJ2-2	13	few	TRBD1	TRBV6-6	TGTGCCAGCAGTTACTTAGACAGGGAAAGGCTGTTTTTT	CASSYLDRERLFF
TRBJ2-7	14	once	TRBD2	TRBV6-5	TGTGCCAGCAGTTCCCGCGGGAGAAACTACGAGCAGTACTTC	CASSSRGRNYEQYF
TRBJ1-4	16	few	TRBD1	TRBV6-1	TGTGCCAGCAGTACCGGGACAGCCGCCCGGAGGGAAAAACTGTTTTTT	CASSTGTAARREKLFF
TRBJ2-1	15	many	NA	TRBV11-2	TGTGCCAGCAGCTTAGATACGGGAATTTACAATGAGCAGTTCTTC	CASSLDTGIYNEQFF
TRBJ2-7	14	few	TRBD1	TRBV9	TGTGCCAGCAGCGGACAGGGGGACTACTACGAGCAGTACTTC	CASSGQGDYYEQYF
TRBJ2-2	14	few	TRBD1	TRBV6-2/TRBV6-3	TGTGCCAGCGCCAGGGACAGATACACCGGGGAGCTGTTTTTT	CASARDRYTGELFF
TRBJ2-7	12	NA	NA	TRBV28	TGTGCCAGCAGTTCTACAGTGGGTGAGCAGTACTTC	CASSSTVGEQYF
TRBJ1-1	15	NA	NA	TRBV5-1	TGCGCCAGCAGGCCGCCTGGGCTGATGAACACTGAAGCTTTCTTT	CASRPPGLMNTEAFF
TRBJ2-3	16	many	TRBD2	TRBV7-3	TGTGCCAGCAGCCCCACGATAGCGGGAGGAAGGGACACGCAGTATTTT	CASSPTIAGGRDTQYF
TRBJ2-3	12	many	NA	TRBV12-3/TRBV12-4	TGTGCCAGCGGACGAGGAACAGATACGCAGTATTTT	CASGRGTDTQYF
TRBJ2-1	16	few	TRBD2	TRBV24-1	TGTGCCACCAGTGACCGGACTAGCGGGAATTACAATGAGCAGTTCTTC	CATSDRTSGNYNEQFF
TRBJ1-3	16	NA	TRBD1	TRBV7-9	TGTGCCAGCAGCTCCCGGACAGGGCGCTCTGGAAACACCATATATTTT	CASSSRTGRSGNTIYF